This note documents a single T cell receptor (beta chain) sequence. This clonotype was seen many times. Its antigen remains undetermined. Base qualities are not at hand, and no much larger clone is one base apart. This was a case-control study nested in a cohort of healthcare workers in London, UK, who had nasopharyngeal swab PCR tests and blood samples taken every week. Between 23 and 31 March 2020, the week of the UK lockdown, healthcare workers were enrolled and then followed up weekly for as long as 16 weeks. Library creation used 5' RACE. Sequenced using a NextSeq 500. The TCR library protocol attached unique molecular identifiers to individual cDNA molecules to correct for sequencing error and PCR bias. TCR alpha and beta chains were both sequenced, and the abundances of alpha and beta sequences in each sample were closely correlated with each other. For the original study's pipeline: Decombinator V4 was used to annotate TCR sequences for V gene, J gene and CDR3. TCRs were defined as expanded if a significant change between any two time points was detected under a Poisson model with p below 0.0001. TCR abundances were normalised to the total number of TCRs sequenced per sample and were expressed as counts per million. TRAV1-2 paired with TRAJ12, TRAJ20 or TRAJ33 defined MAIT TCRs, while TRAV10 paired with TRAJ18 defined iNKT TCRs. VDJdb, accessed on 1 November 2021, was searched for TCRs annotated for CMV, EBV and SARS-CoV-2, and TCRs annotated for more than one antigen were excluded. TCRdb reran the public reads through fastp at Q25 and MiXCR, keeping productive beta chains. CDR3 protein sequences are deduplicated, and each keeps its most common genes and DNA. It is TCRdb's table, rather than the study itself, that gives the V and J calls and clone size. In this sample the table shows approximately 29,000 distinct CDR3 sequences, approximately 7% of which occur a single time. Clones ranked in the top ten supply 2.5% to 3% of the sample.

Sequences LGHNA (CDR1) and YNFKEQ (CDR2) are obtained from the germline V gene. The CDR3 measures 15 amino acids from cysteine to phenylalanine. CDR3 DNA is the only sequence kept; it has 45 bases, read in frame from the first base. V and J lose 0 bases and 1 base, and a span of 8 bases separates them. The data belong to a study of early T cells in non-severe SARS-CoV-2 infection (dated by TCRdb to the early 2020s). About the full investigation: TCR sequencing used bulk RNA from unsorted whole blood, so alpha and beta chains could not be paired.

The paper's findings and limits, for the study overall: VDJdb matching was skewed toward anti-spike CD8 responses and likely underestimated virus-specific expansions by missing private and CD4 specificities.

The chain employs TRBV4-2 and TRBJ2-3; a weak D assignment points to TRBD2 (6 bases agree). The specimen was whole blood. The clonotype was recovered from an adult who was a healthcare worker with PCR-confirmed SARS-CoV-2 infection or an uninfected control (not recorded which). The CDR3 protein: CASSQEGGGTDTQYF. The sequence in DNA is TGTGCCAGCAGCCAAGAGGGAGGAGGCACAGATACGCAGTATTTT.